The T cell receptor beta chain under discussion was sequenced for a study of vaccination and CD4 T cells after COVID-19. About the study: The makeup of the convalescents was six males and four females, two of them Hispanic. Post-COVID specimens were obtained a median about 97 days after diagnosis (range 35 to 161).

General study findings and limits: Convalescent patients had 304 of 307 vaccine-specific clones showing spike mono-reactivity.

Treatment reported: roughly 10-day PBMC culture with coronavirus spike peptide pools or control peptides (ViraFEST assay). The unexposed donor's CD4+ T cells were collected before the COVID-19 pandemic (2011-2018). Peptide pool stimulation in ViraFEST expanded antigen-specific T cells, whose TCRs were then sequenced. Sequencing of DNA taken from cultured CD4+ T cells relied on the Oncomine TCR Beta short-read assay. Genomic DNA extraction was carried out from cultured CD4+ T cells. TCRdb called the PCR reads again in MiXCR, with one record for every CDR3 protein. The sample lists thousands of distinct CDR3 sequences, less than 45% occurring once. As for this clonotype: Its antigen is currently unknown.

Germline-derived CDR1 and CDR2 are MDHEN and SYDVKM. CDR3 size: 18 residues. V gave up 5 bases and J gave up 4 bases; unmatched junction bases: 17. The J gene is TRBJ2-7, the V gene TRBV28; 10 bases align to TRBD2. What was sequenced was CD4+ T cells from blood, cultured in vitro. The sequence derives from a human donor in good health. The CDR3 region has the DNA TGTGCCAGCAGTCAGGTTGGACTAGCGGCATCCCTGGGGTACGAGCAGTACTTC. Residues: CASSQVGLAASLGYEQYF.